The source of this T cell receptor (beta chain) is a study of tumor and adjacent non-tumor tissue in lung cancer. On the study more broadly: Stage I to III disease affected 10 men and about 5 women aged roughly 30 to 76. Samples averaged roughly 4 million productive TCRbeta reads each.

A modified ARM-PCR protocol with three rounds of nested PCR amplified TCRbeta. TCRdb reanalysed the multiplex PCR reads using MiXCR and keeps one entry per CDR3 protein. The table has 95,000 to 150,000 distinct CDR3 sequences, 66% seen once. This clonotype was observed at least ten times. What it binds is not known. V was trimmed by 5 bases and J by 5 bases, leaving 12 bases between them. This CDR3 has 13 amino acids. Whole-study findings and limits: Significantly higher TCR diversity was found in tumor than normal lung. Top 100 clones took a larger repertoire share in normal lung.

No cell sorting was done before RNA was extracted from the tissue. V and J are TRBV12-3 or TRBV12-4 and TRBJ1-1; D unclear. Sequenced: lung tumor tissue. The source is a man aged 25-45 years with non-small cell lung cancer. CDR3 protein: CASSLGSQTEAFF. DNA for the CDR3: TGTGCCAGCAGTCTCGGGTCCCAGACTGAAGCTTTCTTT.